This paragraph reports one T cell receptor (beta chain). V shed 0 bases and J shed 8 bases, with 7 bases lying between them. The CDR3 extends over 12 amino acids. This specimen belongs to a study of blood T cell repertoires in COVID-19. Study at large: T cells, B-cell-depleted T cells, or PBMCs supplied cDNA or gDNA.

As handled by the study authors: Estimated nucleated cell counts came from reference gene primer amplification. Data came from immunoSEQ multiplex PCR; TCRdb stores just in-frame clones and leaves some out. V and J calls plus clone size are reproduced from that table; the DNA served to infer D and trimming. Among around 140,000 clones listed, 75% to 90% were seen once. Grouping used clinical history reported by participants in a survey and questionnaire. The sequenced sample was PBMCs or T cells enriched from blood (not recorded which). The sequence came from a man aged 45-60 years who had recovered from COVID-19. The chain carries TRBV12-3 or TRBV12-4 and TRBJ1-1; D unresolved. In nucleotides, the CDR3 is TGTGCCAGCAGTTTAGCGCTGACAGAAGCTTTCTTT. Translation: CASSLALTEAFF.